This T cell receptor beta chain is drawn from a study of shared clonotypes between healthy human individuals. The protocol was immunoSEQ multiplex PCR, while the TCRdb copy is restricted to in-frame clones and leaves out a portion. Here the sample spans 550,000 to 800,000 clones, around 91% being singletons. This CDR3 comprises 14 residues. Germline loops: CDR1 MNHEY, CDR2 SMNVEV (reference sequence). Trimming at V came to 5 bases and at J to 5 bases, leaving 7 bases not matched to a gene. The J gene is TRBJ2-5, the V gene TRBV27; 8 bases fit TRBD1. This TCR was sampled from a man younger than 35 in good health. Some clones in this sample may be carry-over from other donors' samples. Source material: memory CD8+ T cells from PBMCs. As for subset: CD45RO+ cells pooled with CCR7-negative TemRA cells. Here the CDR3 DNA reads TGTGCCAGCAGTCCACGGACAGGGAGGGAGACCCAGTACTTC. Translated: CASSPRTGRETQYF.